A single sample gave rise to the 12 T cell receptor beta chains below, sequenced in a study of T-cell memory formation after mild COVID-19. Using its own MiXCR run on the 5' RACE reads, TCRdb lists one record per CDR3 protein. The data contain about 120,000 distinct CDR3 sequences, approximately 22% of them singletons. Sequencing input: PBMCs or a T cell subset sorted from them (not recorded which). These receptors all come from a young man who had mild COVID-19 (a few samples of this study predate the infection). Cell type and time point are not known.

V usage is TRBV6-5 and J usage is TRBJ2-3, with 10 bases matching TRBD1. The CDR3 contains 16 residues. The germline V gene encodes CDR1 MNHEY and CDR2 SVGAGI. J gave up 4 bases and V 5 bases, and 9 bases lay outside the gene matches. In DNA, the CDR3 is TGTGCCAGCAGTAAACAGCCGGGACAGGGGTCAGATACGCAGTATTTT. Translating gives CASSKQPGQGSDTQYF.

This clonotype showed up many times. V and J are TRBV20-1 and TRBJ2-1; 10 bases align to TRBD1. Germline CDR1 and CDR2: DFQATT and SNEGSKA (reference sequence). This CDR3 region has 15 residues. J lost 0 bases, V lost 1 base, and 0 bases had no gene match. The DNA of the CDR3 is TGCAGTGCTAGAGGGACAGGGGGCTCCTACAATGAGCAGTTCTTC. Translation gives CSARGTGGSYNEQFF.

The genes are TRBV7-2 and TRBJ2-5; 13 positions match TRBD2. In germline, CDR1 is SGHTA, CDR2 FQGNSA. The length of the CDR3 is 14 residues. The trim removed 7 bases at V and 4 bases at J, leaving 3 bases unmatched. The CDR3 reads CASTTSGGAETQYF. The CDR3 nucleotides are TGTGCCAGCACAACTAGCGGGGGGGCAGAGACCCAGTACTTC.

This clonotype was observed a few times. Here the CDR3 reads CASSTGQGGVQPQHF. The CDR3 DNA reads as TGCGCCAGCAGCACCGGACAGGGTGGCGTACAGCCCCAGCATTTT. J is TRBJ1-5 and V is TRBV4-1; 8 bases match TRBD1. The CDR3 has 15 residues. V shed 5 bases, J shed 7 bases, and the junction held 10 bases outside the gene matches. CDR1 MGHRA and CDR2 YSYEKL come from the germline V gene.

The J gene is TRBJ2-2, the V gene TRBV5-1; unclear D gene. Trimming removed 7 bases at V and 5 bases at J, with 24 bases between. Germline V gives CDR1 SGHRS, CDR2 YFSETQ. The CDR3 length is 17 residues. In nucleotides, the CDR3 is TGCGCCAGCCGCCACTCCCCCCGGGCACCGACGACCGGGGAGCTGTTTTTT. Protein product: CASRHSPRAPTTGELFF. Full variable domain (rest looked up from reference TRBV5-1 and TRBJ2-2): KAGVTQTPRYLIKTRGQQVTLSCSPISGHRSVSWYQQTPGQGLQFLFEYFSETQRNKGNFPGRFSGRQFSNSRSEMNVSTLELGDSALYLCASRHSPRAPTTGELFFGEGSRLTVL.

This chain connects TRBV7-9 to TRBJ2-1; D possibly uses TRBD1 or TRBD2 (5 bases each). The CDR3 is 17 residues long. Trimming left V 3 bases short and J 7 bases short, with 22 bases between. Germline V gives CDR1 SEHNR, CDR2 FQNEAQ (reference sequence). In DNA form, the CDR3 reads TGTGCCAGCAGCTTTATCCGGGGCGCAAACTTTGAGAATGAGCAGTTCTTC. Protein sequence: CASSFIRGANFENEQFF.

CDR3 coding DNA: TGTGCCAGCAGCGTTTCATGGGGCTACACCTTC. It encodes CASSVSWGYTF. The chain is built from TRBV9 and TRBJ1-2, with D uncertain. The V end lost 2 bases, the J end lost 8 bases, and 7 bases lay between the germline ends. Germline V gives CDR1 SGDLS, CDR2 YYNGEE. The CDR3 runs to 11 residues.

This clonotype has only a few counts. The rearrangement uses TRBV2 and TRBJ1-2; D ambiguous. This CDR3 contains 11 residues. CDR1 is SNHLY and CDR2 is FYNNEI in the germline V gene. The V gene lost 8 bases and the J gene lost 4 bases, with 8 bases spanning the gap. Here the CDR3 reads CASVDGYGYTF. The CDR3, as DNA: TGTGCCAGCGTCGACGGCTATGGCTACACCTTC.

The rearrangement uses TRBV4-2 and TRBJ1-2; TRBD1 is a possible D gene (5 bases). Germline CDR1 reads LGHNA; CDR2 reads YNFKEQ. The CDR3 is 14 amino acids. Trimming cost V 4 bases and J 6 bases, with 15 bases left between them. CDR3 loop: CASSRWGDPDGYTF. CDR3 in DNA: TGTGCCAGCAGCCGATGGGGGGATCCGGATGGCTACACCTTC.

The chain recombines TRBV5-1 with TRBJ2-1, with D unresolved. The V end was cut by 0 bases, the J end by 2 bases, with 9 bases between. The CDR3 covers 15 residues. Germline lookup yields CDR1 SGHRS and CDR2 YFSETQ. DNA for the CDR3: TGCGCCAGCAGCTTGGGGCGGAAGCCCTACAATGAGCAGTTCTTC. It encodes CASSLGRKPYNEQFF.

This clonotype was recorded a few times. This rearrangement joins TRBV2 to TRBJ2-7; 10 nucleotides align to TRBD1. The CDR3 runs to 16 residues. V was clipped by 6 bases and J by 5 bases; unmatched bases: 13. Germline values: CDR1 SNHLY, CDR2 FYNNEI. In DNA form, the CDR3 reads TGTGCCAGCAGCCTGGAGCCCGGGACAGGGGTCGACGAGCAGTACTTC. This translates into CASSLEPGTGVDEQYF.

CDR3 loop: CASSEKGGGGELFF. CDR3 DNA: TGTGCCAGCAGTGAGAAGGGAGGTGGCGGGGAGCTGTTTTTT. V and J are TRBV6-4 and TRBJ2-2, with D possibly matching TRBD2 (6 bases). Germline CDR1 and CDR2: MRHNA and SNTAGT. The CDR3 totals 14 residues. Trimming stripped 3 bases from V and 7 bases from J, with 12 bases between.